These 24 T cell receptor beta chains came from one sample sequenced in a study of spatial heterogeneity in lung cancer. Time point meaning: sample taken at primary tumor resection. Researchers sequenced whole RNA taken from tumor, nontumor lung or frozen PBMC without sorting. Via MiXCR, TCRdb re-called the 5' RACE reads, giving one row per CDR3 protein. The sample includes about 9,000 distinct CDR3 sequences, around 4.6% of them seen just once. The material was PBMCs, obtained at surgery. The receptors derive from a male donor with early-stage non-small cell lung cancer.

This clonotype was seen at least ten times. Little can be read into the size of this beta chain, an off-target read in a library designed for alpha chains. The chain uses TRBV4-3 and TRBJ2-7; no clear D. The germline CDR1 and CDR2 sequences are LGHNA and YSLEER. The ends were cut back, 0 bases at V and 3 bases at J, with 6 bases in the middle. The CDR3 has 13 amino acids. CDR3 sequence reads: CASSQEASYEQYF. CDR3 sequence (DNA): TGCGCCAGCAGCCAAGAGGCCAGCTACGAGCAGTACTTC.

This clonotype qualifies as medium-sized. For a library built for alpha chains, this beta chain is a stray read; little rests on its size. The chain's CDR3 is CASSLDREAFF. CDR3 sequence (DNA): TGTGCCAGCAGCTTAGACCGGGAAGCTTTCTTT. The V call is TRBV7-9, the J call TRBJ1-1, with D unresolved. Germline V gene data show CDR1 as SEHNR and CDR2 as FQNEAQ (reference sequence). Trimming took off 1 base at V and 8 bases at J, with 5 bases between the two ends. The CDR3 runs to 11 residues.

There are many counts of this clonotype. Because this beta chain is a stray read in a library intended to capture alpha chains, its abundance should not be given much weight. The DNA for the CDR3 is TGTGCCAGCAGCCACAGGAGGGGGGCCAATTCGGATACGCAGTATTTT. Encoded protein: CASSHRRGANSDTQYF. J is TRBJ2-3 and V is TRBV4-2; possibly TRBD1 or TRBD2 for D (6 bases each). Trimming removed 3 bases at V and 6 bases at J, with 19 bases between. The CDR3 sequence is 16 residues long. CDR1 and CDR2 from the germline V gene are LGHNA and YNFKEQ.

This clonotype was seen a handful of times. In a library made to pick up alpha chains, this beta chain is a stray read with a size that means little. The chain recombines TRBV4-2 with TRBJ1-2; 9 positions agree with TRBD1. This CDR3 region has 14 residues. J gave up 8 bases and V 0 bases, and 4 bases lay outside the gene matches. Germline values: CDR1 LGHNA, CDR2 YNFKEQ. The CDR3 coding sequence is TGTGCCAGCAGCCAAGAGAACAGGGGGCGAGGCTACACCTTC. Translated, it gives CASSQENRGRGYTF.

By sample fraction, this clonotype is medium-sized (0.01 to 0.1%). This beta chain was picked up by a library intended for alpha chains and is off target, so its count carries little meaning. DNA for the CDR3: TGTGCCAGCGGCCGCGAGGACACCGGGGAGCTGTTTTTT. Translated: CASGREDTGELFF. The V call is TRBV28, the J call TRBJ2-2, with unresolved D. The germline V and J ends were trimmed by 8 bases and 3 bases, with 10 bases remaining between them. The CDR3 totals 13 residues. The germline V gene encodes CDR1 MDHEN and CDR2 SYDVKM. Complete variable domain (other parts from reference TRBV28 and TRBJ2-2): DVKVTQSSRYLVKRTGEKVFLECVQDMDHENMFWYRQDPGLGLRLIYFSYDVKMKEKGDIPEGYSVSREKKERFSLILESASTNQTSMYLCASGREDTGELFFGEGSRLTVL.

The table lists this clonotype with many counts. Being off target in a library aimed at alpha chains, this beta chain has a size of little meaning. The gene calls are TRBV7-2 and TRBJ1-2; no clear D gene. Germline CDR1 reads SGHTA; CDR2 reads FQGNSA. The CDR3 is 13 residues long. Trimming removed 4 bases at V and 0 bases at J, with 6 bases between. CDR3 DNA sequence: TGTGCCAGCAGCTCTCGGGCTAACTATGGCTACACCTTC. Translating gives CASSSRANYGYTF.

The sample holds many counts of this clonotype. Little can be read into the size of this beta chain, an off-target read in a library designed for alpha chains. The chain uses TRBV7-2 and TRBJ2-4; TRBD1 matches at 8 bases. V was pared by 1 base and J by 9 bases, with 11 bases of the junction left unmatched. Germline V gene data show CDR1 as SGHTA and CDR2 as FQGNSA. This CDR3 contains 16 residues. CDR3 in amino acids: CASSLVRGTGRSIQYF. CDR3 DNA sequence: TGTGCCAGCAGCTTAGTTAGGGGGACAGGAAGGAGCATTCAGTACTTC.

This clonotype is medium-sized. This beta chain was picked up by a library intended for alpha chains and is off target, so its count carries little meaning. The V call is TRBV5-5, the J call TRBJ2-1; TRBD1 is a possible D gene (6 bases). Germline CDR1 SGHKS, CDR2 YYEKEE (reference sequence). The ends were cut back, 0 bases at V and 6 bases at J, with 13 bases in the middle. The CDR3 consists of 15 residues. The DNA for the CDR3 is TGTGCCAGCAGCTTGGCCCCCAGGGGAACCAATGAGCAGTTCTTC. This codes for CASSLAPRGTNEQFF.

This clonotype is classed as medium-sized (0.01 to 0.1%). This beta chain is a stray sequence in a library constructed for alpha chains; its clone size is not meaningful. The rearrangement links TRBV6-6 to TRBJ2-4; TRBD1 is a possible D gene (6 bases). V lost 4 bases to trimming and J lost 7 bases, with 20 bases between them. Germline values: CDR1 MNHNY, CDR2 SVGAGI (reference sequence). This CDR3 spans 16 amino acids. The CDR3, as DNA: TGTGCCAGCAGTTCGACAGGAGCCGGATTACGGAACATTCAGTACTTC. This gives the protein CASSSTGAGLRNIQYF.

This clonotype was detected ten times or more. Since it is a stray read in a library aimed at alpha chains, this beta chain has a size that is not meaningful. V is TRBV7-8 and J is TRBJ1-2; 8 bases map to TRBD1. Germline CDR1 SGHVS, CDR2 FQNEAQ. The CDR3 is 16 residues long. Germline trimming cut 5 bases from V and 5 bases from J; bases unmatched to any gene: 13. CDR3 bases: TGTGCCAGCAGCCAGATCGTGGGACAGGAAGGGTATGGCTACACCTTC. It is translated as CASSQIVGQEGYGYTF.

This clonotype was seen only a few times. A library prepared for alpha chains yielded this beta chain as an off-target read; its size is of little meaning. V gene TRBV7-2 combines with J gene TRBJ1-3; tentative D call: TRBD1 (5 bases). Germline loops: CDR1 SGHTA, CDR2 FQGNSA. Trimming shortened V by 1 base and J by 2 bases, and 12 bases separated the two germline ends. This CDR3 has 16 residues. This CDR3 is CASSLGGVATGNTIYF. The CDR3 region has the DNA TGTGCCAGCAGCTTAGGGGGGGTAGCCACTGGAAACACCATATATTTT.

In its sample, this clonotype was seen many times. The library was designed around alpha chains, so this beta chain is a stray read whose abundance carries little weight. This sequence joins TRBV3-1 and TRBJ1-1; no clear D. The V and J ends lost 1 base and 4 bases respectively, with 13 bases between them. Germline lookup yields CDR1 LGHDT and CDR2 YNNKEL (reference sequence). The CDR3 covers 15 residues. The CDR3 DNA follows: TGTGCCAGCAGCCAAGGTGGCAGGATGGGCACTGAAGCTTTCTTT. This translates into CASSQGGRMGTEAFF. The full variable domain, in which reference TRBV3-1 and TRBJ1-1 provide the parts outside the CDR3, is DTAVSQTPKYLVTQMGNDKSIKCEQNLGHDTMYWYKQDSKKFLKIMFSYNNKELIINETVPNRFSPKSPDKAHLNLHINSLELGDSAVYFCASSQGGRMGTEAFFGQGTRLTVV.

This clonotype is medium-sized. With the library built for alpha chains, this beta chain is off target and its frequency is not meaningful. The CDR3 spells CASSQDYGDEQFF. The CDR3 bases are TGCGCCAGCAGCCAAGATTATGGGGATGAGCAGTTCTTC. V usage is TRBV4-3 and J usage is TRBJ2-1; no clear D. Per germline, CDR1 LGHNA and CDR2 YSLEER. This CDR3 comprises 13 residues. The V end lost 0 bases, the J end lost 8 bases, and 8 bases lay between the germline ends.

This clonotype was seen at least ten times. This beta chain came through as a stray read in a library set up for alpha chains, and its size says little. The chain is built from TRBV5-1 and TRBJ1-5, with 9 bases that match TRBD1. V lost 4 bases, J lost 5 bases, and 7 bases stayed unmatched. Germline lookup yields CDR1 SGHRS and CDR2 YFSETQ. This CDR3 contains 15 residues. Written as DNA, the CDR3 is TGCGCCAGCAGCCCCGGGACAGGGCTGGATCAGCCCCAGCATTTT. This sequence encodes CASSPGTGLDQPQHF. The variable domain in full, completed from reference TRBV5-1 and TRBJ1-5, reads KAGVTQTPRYLIKTRGQQVTLSCSPISGHRSVSWYQQTPGQGLQFLFEYFSETQRNKGNFPGRFSGRQFSNSRSEMNVSTLELGDSALYLCASSPGTGLDQPQHFGDGTRLSIL.

This clonotype was found many times. The library was built for alpha chains, so this beta chain is an off-target read and its size means little. The rearrangement uses TRBV4-1 and TRBJ1-2; possibly TRBD1 for D (6 bases). Trimming took 2 bases from V and 5 from J, leaving 15 bases between them. This CDR3 has 15 residues. Germline V CDR1 and CDR2: MGHRA, YSYEKL. DNA of the CDR3: TGCGCCAGCAGCCAACAGGACAGCGAGACGTATGGCTACACCTTC. It translates to CASSQQDSETYGYTF.

This clonotype came up many times. This beta chain turned up in a library designed for alpha chains; as an off-target read, its abundance says little. The chain joins TRBV7-9 to TRBJ2-7, with D perhaps being TRBD1 or TRBD2 (5 bases each). Germline V gene lookup returns CDR1 SEHNR and CDR2 FQNEAQ (reference sequence). This CDR3 comprises 17 residues. V gave up 5 bases and J gave up 2 bases, with 22 bases separating them. The CDR3 protein is CASSEGYRGPNAYEQYF. In DNA, the CDR3 is TGTGCCAGCAGCGAGGGATATCGGGGACCGAATGCCTACGAGCAGTACTTC.

This clonotype has ten or more counts. This beta chain is an unintended read in a library built for alpha chains; its size means little. This rearrangement joins TRBV12-3 or TRBV12-4 to TRBJ1-1; D gene ambiguous. The germline V and J ends were trimmed by 3 bases and 2 bases, with 10 bases remaining between them. There are 14 residues in the CDR3. CDR3 residues: CASSFRGFNTEAFF. CDR3 nucleotides: TGTGCCAGCAGTTTTCGGGGTTTCAACACTGAAGCTTTCTTT.

This clonotype was seen repeatedly, ten times or more. Because the library targeted alpha chains, this beta chain is an off-target read whose size means little. The J gene is TRBJ2-5, the V gene TRBV5-1; D is possibly TRBD1 (6 bases). CDR3 length equals 12 residues. In germline, CDR1 is SGHRS, CDR2 YFSETQ. V lost 7 bases and J lost 4, with 11 bases in between. CDR3 protein: CASRMGAETQYF. Here the CDR3 DNA reads TGCGCCAGCCGGATGGGGGCAGAGACCCAGTACTTC.

This clonotype is categorized as medium-sized. As an off-target read in a library built for alpha chains, this beta chain has a frequency of little significance. This chain joins TRBV28 and TRBJ2-2; unclear D gene. The CDR3 consists of 15 residues. CDR1 and CDR2 from the germline V gene are MDHEN and SYDVKM. Deletions cut 5 bases from V and 3 bases from J, with 13 bases between. The CDR3 nucleotides are TGTGCCAGCAGTGGTGAAGTAGCTTACACCGGGGAGCTGTTTTTT. Amino acid sequence: CASSGEVAYTGELFF.

This clonotype is termed medium-sized. The library was designed around alpha chains, so this beta chain is a stray read whose abundance carries little weight. V usage is TRBV5-1 and J usage is TRBJ2-5; D remains ambiguous. Germline V gene data show CDR1 as SGHRS and CDR2 as YFSETQ. The V end lost 4 bases, the J end lost 1 base, and 11 bases lay between the germline ends. The length of the CDR3 is 14 residues. The CDR3 nucleotides read TGCGCCAGCAGCGGAAAGACCCTCCAAGAGACCCAGTACTTC. Its translation: CASSGKTLQETQYF.

This clonotype was detected ten times or more. This beta chain turned up in a library designed for alpha chains; as an off-target read, its abundance says little. The chain couples TRBV11-3 to TRBJ1-1; D is possibly TRBD1 (6 bases). CDR3 size: 14 residues. Germline loops: CDR1 SGHNT, CDR2 YENEEA. Between the trimmed V and J ends, which lost 1 base and 1 base, there was a span of 7 bases. In DNA, the CDR3 is TGTGCCAGCAGCTTAGGCAGGGGGAACACTGAAGCTTTCTTT. Residues: CASSLGRGNTEAFF.

The table lists this clonotype with many counts. A library made for alpha chains picked up this beta chain off target, so its size means little. J is TRBJ1-5 and V is TRBV20-1, with a weak D call TRBD1 (5 bases). V was clipped by 1 base and J by 0 bases, with 7 bases between them. CDR1 and CDR2 (germline): DFQATT, SNEGSKA (reference sequence). The CDR3 is 14 residues long. This CDR3 reads CSARGQGSNQPQHF. For the CDR3, the DNA is TGCAGTGCTAGAGGGCAGGGTAGCAATCAGCCCCAGCATTTT.

Turning to this clonotype: This beta chain is off target for a library built for alpha chains, so its abundance means little. The chain links TRBV20-1 to TRBJ2-3; TRBD2 matches 7 bases. Trimming removed 6 bases from V and 1 base from J; junction bases left unmatched: 10. Germline lookup yields CDR1 DFQATT and CDR2 SNEGSKA (reference sequence). The CDR3 consists of 15 residues. The CDR3 loop reads CSAGPGGGRTDTQYF. The CDR3 region has the DNA TGCAGTGCCGGACCTGGCGGGGGTCGCACAGATACGCAGTATTTT.

This clonotype was observed many times. As an off-target read in a library built for alpha chains, this beta chain has a frequency of little significance. The V and J genes are TRBV20-1 and TRBJ2-7, with TRBD1 matching over 9 bases. CDR3 length: 14 amino acids. Per germline, CDR1 DFQATT and CDR2 SNEGSKA (reference sequence). The V and J ends lost 5 bases and 0 bases, in that order; junction bases with no gene match: 5. CDR3 sequence: CSAWDRASSYEQYV. DNA for the CDR3: TGCAGTGCTTGGGACAGGGCGAGCTCCTACGAGCAGTACGTC.